The entry that follows covers one T cell receptor beta chain sequence. What it recognizes is unknown. The entry originates in a study of T cells in localized non-small cell lung cancer. Deletions cut 5 bases from V and 3 bases from J, with 14 bases between. The CDR3 extends over 16 amino acids. CDR1 is MDHEN, CDR2 SYDVKM, per germline. Study findings and constraints: Heterogeneity remains possible, as sequencing covered one tumor region only. In adjacent lung, a median roughly 56 of the top 100 tumor clones were found. Among blood samples, higher T cell density accompanied longer overall survival. Of the tissues analyzed, uninvolved adjacent lung showed maximal T cell clonality, greater than tumor.

Using immunoSEQ multiplex PCR, the repertoire was profiled, and TCRdb retains in-frame clones only, with some absent. Here the sample spans more than 2,500 clones, over 25% being singletons. The rearrangement links TRBV28 to TRBJ2-6; perhaps TRBD1 as D (6 bases). The sample consisted of lung tumor tissue, taken before any cancer treatment. The sequence derives from a woman aged 40-70 years with stage I lung adenocarcinoma. The CDR3 DNA reads as TGTGCCAGCAGTCTTCGTGACAGGTTTGGGGCCAACGTCCTGACTTTC. As protein: CASSLRDRFGANVLTF.